These 3 T cell receptor beta chains share one sample of origin, sequenced in a study of a mutant IDH1 vaccine in newly diagnosed glioma. Here immunoSEQ multiplex PCR was the method, and the copy in TCRdb shows in-frame clones only, minus some. The sample contains roughly 50,000 clones, 65% to 85% of which appear only once. Time point of the sample: baseline, week 1 (first vaccination visit). Indicated treatment: pre-vaccination baseline after standard-of-care therapy. The sequencing used PBMCs, collected from a glioma patient treated with radiotherapy, temozolomide or both. The receptors shown here come from a man aged 18 to 30 with glioma.

CDR3 amino acids: CASSPRTGAGPPQHF. The CDR3 DNA reads TGCGCCAGCAGCCCTCGGACAGGGGCCGGTCCGCCCCAGCATTTT. The chain carries TRBV4-1 and TRBJ1-5, with 9 bases aligning to TRBD1. Germline values: CDR1 MGHRA, CDR2 YSYEKL. J lost 9 bases, V lost 4 bases, and 10 bases had no gene match. The CDR3 extends over 15 amino acids.

This sequence joins TRBV9 and TRBJ1-1, with 9 bases identical to TRBD1. CDR1 and CDR2 (germline): SGDLS, YYNGEE. The CDR3 is made up of 14 amino acids. V lost 4 bases, J lost 6 bases, and 7 bases stayed unmatched. The CDR3 loop is CASSRGDREAEAFF. CDR3 in DNA: TGTGCCAGCAGCCGGGGGGACAGGGAGGCTGAAGCTTTCTTT.

The chain has TRBV10-2 and TRBJ2-3; 10 nucleotides agree with TRBD2. The V gene's germline CDR1 is WSHSY and CDR2 SAAADI. There are 23 residues in the CDR3. Trimming removed 8 bases from V and 5 bases from J; junction bases left unmatched: 34. CDR3 region: CASPVNGTPGPKLLAGARDTQYF. The DNA for the CDR3 is TGCGCCAGCCCCGTGAACGGGACCCCCGGTCCCAAATTGCTAGCGGGAGCTAGAGATACGCAGTATTTT.